This T cell receptor (beta chain) stems from a study of response to subunit inactivated influenza vaccine. This CDR3 has 14 residues. Germline values: CDR1 ENHRY, CDR2 SYGVKD. V lost 6 bases to trimming and J lost 6 bases; unmatched junction nucleotides: 8. TCRdb re-called the RT-PCR reads through MiXCR, storing one row per CDR3 protein. The table lists under 950,000 distinct CDR3 sequences, around 20% of them singletons. This receptor was identified in a man between 50 and 59 years old who received an inactivated influenza vaccine. The gene calls are TRBV10-3 and TRBJ1-5, with 7 bases fitting TRBD1. The source was PBMCs from blood, collected 5 days after vaccination. This CDR3 reads CAIRSDRAGQPQHF. DNA of the CDR3: TGTGCCATCAGGTCCGACAGGGCTGGTCAGCCCCAGCATTTT.